The source of this TCR beta chain is a study of blood T cell repertoires in COVID-19. Study details: The United States, Italy and Spain supplied acute and convalescent COVID-19 samples.

Across under 25 US areas, participants ranged in age from about 18 to 100 years. Categorization into cohorts depended on clinical history that participants reported. Among Cohort 3 donors, those recovered had two negative PCRs, clearance, or symptom resolution. Some clones are missing from TCRdb's copy, which holds only in-frame ones; the method was immunoSEQ multiplex PCR. Found here are about 250,000 clones, about 88% of them singletons; the top ten hold under 2%. Unmatched junction bases numbered 6, after V lost 5 bases and J lost 9 bases. CDR1 and CDR2 from the germline V gene are SNHLY and FYNNEI. CDR3 size: 15 residues.

This sequence joins TRBV2 and TRBJ2-1; TRBD2 aligns across 14 bases. Source material: PBMCs or T cells enriched from blood (not recorded which). The clonotype was recovered from a woman between 50 and 59 years old who had recovered from COVID-19. CDR3 bases: TGTGCCAGCAGTTTGACTAGCGGGAGGGCCGGTGAGCAGTTCTTC. Translating it yields CASSLTSGRAGEQFF.